A selection of T cell receptor beta chains follows, all from one sample in a study of control samples from healthy donors and cancer patients. The repertoire was sequenced with immunoSEQ multiplex PCR; TCRdb's copy has only in-frame clones and lacks some. The profile covers 90,000 to 100,000 clones, with roughly nine tenths appearing a single time and 13% to 15% taken by the ten largest. Sequencing input: blood. These receptors were collected from a woman in her sixties or seventies in good health. CDR3s include the opening cysteine and the closing phenylalanine or tryptophan. D genes are given only for firm matches. Size is omitted from some rows. Given values are once, few, many or a class for expanded clones.

CDR3 DNA: TGTGCCACCAGCAGAGATCAGGCCACAGATACGCAGTATTTT; CDR3 protein: CATSRDQATDTQYF; clone size: .; V gene: TRBV15; J gene: TRBJ2-3; D gene: .
CDR3 DNA: TGCAGTGCGAGTACGCTCGGGGGAAGGGGAAACACTGAAGCTTTCTTT; CDR3 protein: CSASTLGGRGNTEAFF; clone size: .; V gene: TRBV20-1; J gene: TRBJ1-1; D gene: .
CDR3 DNA: TGCGCCAGCAGCTTGCGGACAGGCGCATACAATGAGCAGTTCTTC; CDR3 protein: CASSLRTGAYNEQFF; clone size: .; V gene: TRBV5-1; J gene: TRBJ2-1; D gene: TRBD1
CDR3 DNA: TGTGCCAGCAGCCTTCTCGGGCCCACTGAAGCTTTCTTT; CDR3 protein: CASSLLGPTEAFF; clone size: .; V gene: TRBV3-1/TRBV3-2; J gene: TRBJ1-1; D gene: .
CDR3 DNA: TGTGCCAGCAGCCAAGTTCGCACAACTAATGAAAAACTGTTTTTT; CDR3 protein: CASSQVRTTNEKLFF; clone size: .; V gene: TRBV4-2; J gene: TRBJ1-4; D gene: .
CDR3 DNA: TGTGCCAGTAGTTCAGATAGCAATCAGCCCCAGCATTTT; CDR3 protein: CASSSDSNQPQHF; clone size: .; V gene: TRBV19; J gene: TRBJ1-5; D gene: .
CDR3 DNA: TGTGCCACCAGTGCTAGGAGGGGTGGTGAAGCTTTCTTT; CDR3 protein: CATSARRGGEAFF; clone size: .; V gene: TRBV24-1; J gene: TRBJ1-1; D gene: .
CDR3 DNA: TGTGCCAGCAGCCTAGGAATACAAGAGACCCAGTACTTC; CDR3 protein: CASSLGIQETQYF; clone size: .; V gene: TRBV11-2; J gene: TRBJ2-5; D gene: .
CDR3 DNA: TGTGCCTCAAGGGCCGGAATAAGCTCTGGAAACACCATATATTTT; CDR3 protein: CASRAGISSGNTIYF; clone size: .; V gene: TRBV6-1; J gene: TRBJ1-3; D gene: .
CDR3 DNA: TGTGCCAGCAGTTACTTGAGCGGCACTGAAGCTTTCTTT; CDR3 protein: CASSYLSGTEAFF; clone size: .; V gene: TRBV6-6; J gene: TRBJ1-1; D gene: .
CDR3 DNA: TGTGCCAGCAAGATCGGACAGAATAGCAATCAGCCCCAGCATTTT; CDR3 protein: CASKIGQNSNQPQHF; clone size: .; V gene: TRBV6-5; J gene: TRBJ1-5; D gene: .
CDR3 DNA: TGCGCCAGCAGCCAAGTAGGCGGAGGCGAAGCTTTCTTT; CDR3 protein: CASSQVGGGEAFF; clone size: .; V gene: TRBV4-1; J gene: TRBJ1-1; D gene: .
CDR3 DNA: TGTGCCTGGAGGGGACAGGGAGAAGGCTACACCTTC; CDR3 protein: CAWRGQGEGYTF; clone size: .; V gene: TRBV30; J gene: TRBJ1-2; D gene: TRBD1
CDR3 DNA: TGTGCCAGCAGCCAGGGTTTTAGTTCACCCCTCCACTTT; CDR3 protein: CASSQGFSSPLHF; clone size: .; V gene: TRBV6-6; J gene: TRBJ1-6; D gene: .
CDR3 DNA: TGCAGCGTTGCTCGGGTAGGGAATGAGCAGTTCTTC; CDR3 protein: CSVARVGNEQFF; clone size: .; V gene: TRBV29-1; J gene: TRBJ2-1; D gene: .
CDR3 DNA: TGTGCCAGCTTCCTAGAGATTTCTGGAAACACCATATATTTT; CDR3 protein: CASFLEISGNTIYF; clone size: few; V gene: TRBV18; J gene: TRBJ1-3; D gene: .
CDR3 DNA: TGCGCCAGCAGTCGGACTCGCTATTCCTACGAGCAGTACTTC; CDR3 protein: CASSRTRYSYEQYF; clone size: once; V gene: TRBV5-1; J gene: TRBJ2-7; D gene: .
CDR3 DNA: TGTGCCAGCAGCGTAACAGGGGGCCATAATTCACCCCTCCACTTT; CDR3 protein: CASSVTGGHNSPLHF; clone size: few; V gene: TRBV9; J gene: TRBJ1-6; D gene: TRBD1
CDR3 DNA: TGCGCCAGCAGCCCCGGGACGCGAACTCAAGAGACCCAGTACTTC; CDR3 protein: CASSPGTRTQETQYF; clone size: .; V gene: TRBV5-1; J gene: TRBJ2-5; D gene: .
CDR3 DNA: TGTGCCACCTTGAGGGGACCGGGGGCCAACGTCCTGACTTTC; CDR3 protein: CATLRGPGANVLTF; clone size: .; V gene: TRBV6-5; J gene: TRBJ2-6; D gene: .
CDR3 DNA: TGTGCCAGCAGCCAAACTGCCGGGACAGAGAACAATGAGCAGTTCTTC; CDR3 protein: CASSQTAGTENNEQFF; clone size: .; V gene: TRBV3-1/TRBV3-2; J gene: TRBJ2-1; D gene: TRBD1
CDR3 DNA: TGTGCCAGCAGTGAAGCGCTTCAAGGTTCCCACTATGGCTACACCTTC; CDR3 protein: CASSEALQGSHYGYTF; clone size: .; V gene: TRBV2; J gene: TRBJ1-2; D gene: .
CDR3 DNA: TGTGCCAGCAGTGAATACGGGGTGAAGGGTTTGGAAGCTTTCTTT; CDR3 protein: CASSEYGVKGLEAFF; clone size: .; V gene: TRBV25-1; J gene: TRBJ1-1; D gene: .
CDR3 DNA: TGTGCCAGCAGCATCACGGACCGAACCTCCTACGAGCAGTACTTC; CDR3 protein: CASSITDRTSYEQYF; clone size: .; V gene: TRBV7-6; J gene: TRBJ2-7; D gene: .
CDR3 DNA: TGTGCCAGCAGTTTGTTTGGGAACCGATACGAGCAGTACTTC; CDR3 protein: CASSLFGNRYEQYF; clone size: .; V gene: TRBV27; J gene: TRBJ2-7; D gene: .
CDR3 DNA: TGCGCCAGCAGCCCTGGGACTAGCGGGGGTGGTGAGACCCAGTACTTC; CDR3 protein: CASSPGTSGGGETQYF; clone size: .; V gene: TRBV5-1; J gene: TRBJ2-5; D gene: TRBD2
CDR3 DNA: TGCGCCAGCAGCTTGGACGCGGCGGGGGGGCCGTATGAGCAGTTCTTC; CDR3 protein: CASSLDAAGGPYEQFF; clone size: .; V gene: TRBV5-1; J gene: TRBJ2-1; D gene: TRBD2
CDR3 DNA: TGTGCCAGCAGCCCGGGACTAACCCATCAGTTCTTC; CDR3 protein: CASSPGLTHQFF; clone size: .; V gene: TRBV7-2; J gene: TRBJ2-1; D gene: TRBD2
CDR3 DNA: TGTGCCAGCACGACAGGGGGCTATGGCTACACCTTC; CDR3 protein: CASTTGGYGYTF; clone size: .; V gene: TRBV6-5; J gene: TRBJ1-2; D gene: TRBD1
CDR3 DNA: TGTGCCAGCAGTGAACGGGGGCGGGAGACCCAGTACTTC; CDR3 protein: CASSERGRETQYF; clone size: .; V gene: TRBV2; J gene: TRBJ2-5; D gene: .
CDR3 DNA: TGTGCCAGCAGTTTAAGGACAGAGACCTACACCTTC; CDR3 protein: CASSLRTETYTF; clone size: .; V gene: TRBV12-3/TRBV12-4; J gene: TRBJ1-2; D gene: .
CDR3 DNA: TGTGCCAGTAGTATGGGGTCGCCTACTACAGATACGCAGTATTTT; CDR3 protein: CASSMGSPTTDTQYF; clone size: .; V gene: TRBV19; J gene: TRBJ2-3; D gene: .
CDR3 DNA: TGTGCCACCAGCAGCGCGGTGAACACTGAAGCTTTCTTT; CDR3 protein: CATSSAVNTEAFF; clone size: .; V gene: TRBV15; J gene: TRBJ1-1; D gene: .
CDR3 DNA: TGTGCCAGCAGTTACCCGGACAGCCAAGAGACCCAGTACTTC; CDR3 protein: CASSYPDSQETQYF; clone size: .; V gene: TRBV6-2/TRBV6-3; J gene: TRBJ2-5; D gene: .
CDR3 DNA: TGTGCCAGCAGTCCCGAGTTCGGTAACACTGAAGCTTTCTTT; CDR3 protein: CASSPEFGNTEAFF; clone size: .; V gene: TRBV2; J gene: TRBJ1-1; D gene: .
CDR3 DNA: TGCAGCGTCGGCCGGGACAGGGGGATGAACACTGAAGCTTTCTTT; CDR3 protein: CSVGRDRGMNTEAFF; clone size: .; V gene: TRBV29-1; J gene: TRBJ1-1; D gene: TRBD1
CDR3 DNA: TGTGCCAGCGGCAGGAACTCTGGAAACACCATATATTTT; CDR3 protein: CASGRNSGNTIYF; clone size: .; V gene: TRBV12-3/TRBV12-4; J gene: TRBJ1-3; D gene: .
CDR3 DNA: TGTGCCAGCAGCGTAGCGGACAGTCCTGGAAACACCATATATTTT; CDR3 protein: CASSVADSPGNTIYF; clone size: .; V gene: TRBV9; J gene: TRBJ1-3; D gene: .
CDR3 DNA: TGTGCCAGTAGTTATACCGGGACAGGGGCAAATTCACCCCTCCACTTT; CDR3 protein: CASSYTGTGANSPLHF; clone size: .; V gene: TRBV19; J gene: TRBJ1-6; D gene: TRBD1
CDR3 DNA: TGTGCCAGTAGTAGCCGGGACAGGGGTCAAAATCAGCCCCAGCATTTT; CDR3 protein: CASSSRDRGQNQPQHF; clone size: .; V gene: TRBV19; J gene: TRBJ1-5; D gene: TRBD1
CDR3 DNA: TGCGCCAGCAGCTTGGGATCCGTCATCGACATTCAGTACTTC; CDR3 protein: CASSLGSVIDIQYF; clone size: .; V gene: TRBV5-1; J gene: TRBJ2-4; D gene: .
CDR3 DNA: TGTGCCAGCAGCGCGAACAATAGGGAGCAGTACTTC; CDR3 protein: CASSANNREQYF; clone size: .; V gene: TRBV7-9; J gene: TRBJ2-7; D gene: .
CDR3 DNA: TGTGCCAGCAGCTTGTTACAGGGTTCCACTGAAGCTTTCTTT; CDR3 protein: CASSLLQGSTEAFF; clone size: .; V gene: TRBV7-3; J gene: TRBJ1-1; D gene: .